One T cell receptor (beta chain) is described in this entry. The data were produced by immunoSEQ multiplex PCR, yet TCRdb's version contains in-frame clones alone and is incomplete. The table has 150,000 to 200,000 clones, approximately 86% seen once. The data belong to a study of blood T cell repertoires in COVID-19. Whole-study context: Italy, Spain and the United States were the sources of the convalescent and acute COVID-19 samples. Sample material is recorded as cDNA or gDNA derived from T cells, B-cell-depleted T cells, or PBMCs.

The sequence was obtained from a man aged 60 to 69 with acute or convalescent COVID-19. Specimen: peripheral blood.

For the CDR3, the DNA is TGTGCCAGTAGTACGAAAACGAAAGTGGCTTATGGCTACACCTTC. Its protein is CASSTKTKVAYGYTF. The rearrangement joins TRBV19 to TRBJ1-2; no clear D gene. CDR1 LNHDA and CDR2 SQIVND come from the germline V gene (reference sequence). The V gene lost 4 bases and the J gene lost 5 bases, with 17 bases spanning the gap. CDR3 length: 15 residues.